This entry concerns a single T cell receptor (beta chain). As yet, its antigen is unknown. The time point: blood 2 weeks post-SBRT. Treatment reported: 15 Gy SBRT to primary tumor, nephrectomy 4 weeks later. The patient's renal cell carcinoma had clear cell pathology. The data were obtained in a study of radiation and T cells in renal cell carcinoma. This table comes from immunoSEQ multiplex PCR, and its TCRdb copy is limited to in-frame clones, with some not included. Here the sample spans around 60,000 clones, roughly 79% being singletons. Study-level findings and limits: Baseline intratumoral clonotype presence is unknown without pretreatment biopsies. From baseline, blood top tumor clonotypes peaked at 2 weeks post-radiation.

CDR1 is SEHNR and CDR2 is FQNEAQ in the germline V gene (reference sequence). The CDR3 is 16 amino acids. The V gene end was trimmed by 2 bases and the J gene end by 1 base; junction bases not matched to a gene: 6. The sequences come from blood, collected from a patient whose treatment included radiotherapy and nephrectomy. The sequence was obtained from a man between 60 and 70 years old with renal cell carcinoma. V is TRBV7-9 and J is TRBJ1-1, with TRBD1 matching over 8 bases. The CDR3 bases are TGTGCCAGCAGCTTATTTTCAGGGACAGGGAACACTGAAGCTTTCTTT. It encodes CASSLFSGTGNTEAFF.